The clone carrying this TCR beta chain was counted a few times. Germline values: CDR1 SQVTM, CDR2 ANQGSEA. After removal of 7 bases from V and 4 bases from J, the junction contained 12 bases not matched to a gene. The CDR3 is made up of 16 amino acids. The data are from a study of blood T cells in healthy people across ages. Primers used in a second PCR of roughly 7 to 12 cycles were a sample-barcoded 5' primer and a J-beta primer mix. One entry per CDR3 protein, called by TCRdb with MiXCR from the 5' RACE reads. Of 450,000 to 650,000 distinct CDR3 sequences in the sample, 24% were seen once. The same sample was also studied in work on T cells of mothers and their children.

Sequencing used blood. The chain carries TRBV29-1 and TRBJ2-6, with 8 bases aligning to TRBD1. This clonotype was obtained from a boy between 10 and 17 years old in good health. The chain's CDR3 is CSAADRAESGANVLTF. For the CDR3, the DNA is TGCAGCGCTGCGGACAGGGCCGAGTCGGGGGCCAACGTCCTGACTTTC.